Shown below are 22 T cell receptor beta chains from a single sample sequenced in a study of shared clonotypes between healthy human individuals. Some clones are missing from TCRdb's copy, which holds only in-frame ones; the method was immunoSEQ multiplex PCR. The table includes a few million clones, 93% detected once. It was CD45RO-negative cells, positively selected for CCR7, that made up naive CD8 cells, with terminally differentiated effector memory CD45RA+ cells excluded. Specimen: naive CD8+ T cells from PBMCs. The receptors were sampled from a man younger than 30 in good health. Some clones in this sample may be carry-over from other donors' samples.

The gene calls are TRBV2 and TRBJ2-1; D is uncertain. CDR1 and CDR2 from the germline V gene are SNHLY and FYNNEI. Trimming removed 3 bases from V and 9 bases from J, with 15 bases in between. The CDR3 has 14 amino acids. CDR3 DNA: TGTGCCAGCAGTGATGTCGGCTTAACCGCTGAGCAGTTCTTC. This encodes CASSDVGLTAEQFF.

This sequence joins TRBV7-9 and TRBJ2-5; 12 bases are shared with TRBD2. This CDR3 has 18 amino acids. The junction had 13 bases not matched to a gene; V was cut back by 5 bases and J by 3 bases. In germline, CDR1 is SEHNR, CDR2 FQNEAQ (reference sequence). This CDR3 reads CASSPPLAGGLTKETQYF. For the CDR3, the DNA is TGTGCCAGCAGCCCCCCACTAGCGGGAGGCCTCACTAAAGAGACCCAGTACTTC.

The chain is built from TRBV27 and TRBJ2-1; 9 nucleotides line up with TRBD2. This CDR3 has 14 residues. Looked up from germline, CDR1 is MNHEY and CDR2 is SMNVEV (reference sequence). J lost 5 bases, V lost 7 bases, and 6 bases had no gene match. This CDR3 reads CASKTIAGDNEQFF. The DNA of the CDR3 is TGTGCCAGCAAAACTATAGCGGGAGACAATGAGCAGTTCTTC.

The chain's CDR3 is CASSRKGFYGYTF. CDR3 bases: TGTGCCAGCAGTCGAAAGGGATTCTATGGCTACACCTTC. The chain recombines TRBV5-5 with TRBJ1-2; no clear D. Trimming pared 5 bases from V and 4 bases from J, leaving 12 bases between. Germline CDR1 is SGHKS and CDR2 is YYEKEE (reference sequence). The CDR3 is 13 residues long.

This chain joins TRBV9 and TRBJ2-1; D might be TRBD1 or TRBD2, each matching 5 bases. V lost 3 bases, J lost 7 bases, and 17 bases lay in between. The germline V gene has CDR1 SGDLS and CDR2 YYNGEE. CDR3 length: 15 amino acids. The CDR3 region has the DNA TGTGCCAGCAGCGCGTCCGGGACCGGTACTAATGAGCAGTTCTTC. Translating gives CASSASGTGTNEQFF.

The V call is TRBV19, the J call TRBJ2-1, with D tentatively TRBD1 (7 bases). CDR3 size: 15 residues. Looked up from germline, CDR1 is LNHDA and CDR2 is SQIVND (reference sequence). V was pared by 5 bases and J by 2 bases, with 13 bases between. The CDR3 sequence: CASSAGQGAYNEQFF. CDR3 nucleotides: TGTGCCAGTAGTGCGGGGCAGGGGGCCTACAATGAGCAGTTCTTC.

The rearrangement uses TRBV25-1 and TRBJ2-5; D remains unclear. The V end was cut by 6 bases, the J end by 5 bases, with 13 bases between. Germline lookup yields CDR1 MGHDK and CDR2 SYGVNS. The CDR3 spans 13 residues. The CDR3 coding sequence is TGTGCCAGCAGACAGACCAGGATGGAGACCCAGTACTTC. Protein: CASRQTRMETQYF.

The chain recombines TRBV28 with TRBJ1-2, with 9 bases identical to TRBD1. The length of the CDR3 is 16 residues. Germline loops: CDR1 MDHEN, CDR2 SYDVKM. J was trimmed by 5 bases and V by 2 bases; bases with no gene match: 9. CDR3 DNA sequence: TGTGCCAGCAGTTTAAGAAACCGGGACAGGGTGTATGGCTACACCTTC. Its protein is CASSLRNRDRVYGYTF.

The chain couples TRBV7-8 to TRBJ1-5; 11 nucleotides align to TRBD1. V shed 5 bases and J 2 bases; nucleotides not matched to a gene: 14. The CDR3 loop spans 19 amino acids. The germline gives CDR1 SGHVS, CDR2 FQNEAQ. The CDR3: CASSPTPGQGGFGNQPQHF. The CDR3 region has the DNA TGTGCCAGCAGCCCTACACCGGGACAGGGGGGCTTTGGCAATCAGCCCCAGCATTTT.

The chain joins TRBV27 to TRBJ2-3; the match to TRBD2 covers 7 bases. Germline-derived CDR1 and CDR2 are MNHEY and SMNVEV (reference sequence). The CDR3 totals 18 residues. The junction had 17 bases not matched to a gene; V was cut back by 6 bases and J by 2 bases. The CDR3 region has the DNA TGTGCCAGCAGCCGCTTTTCGGTAGCGGGTTTCAACACAGATACGCAGTATTTT. Protein sequence: CASSRFSVAGFNTDTQYF.

The V and J genes are TRBV11-2 and TRBJ2-7, with unresolved D. This CDR3 has 16 residues. Germline V gene sequence: CDR1 SGHAT, CDR2 FQNNGV. V was cut by 1 base and J by 1 base, with 14 bases left in between. The DNA of the CDR3 is TGTGCCAGCAGCTTAGTAATATTTACCCAATCCTACGAGCAGTACTTC. This encodes CASSLVIFTQSYEQYF.

This chain joins TRBV14 and TRBJ2-7; D gene unclear. Trimming removed 1 base at V and 7 bases at J, with 8 bases between. There are 12 residues in the CDR3. Germline V CDR1 and CDR2: SGHDN, FVKESK. CDR3 loop: CASSQGGREQYF. The CDR3 DNA reads as TGTGCCAGCAGCCAAGGGGGAAGGGAGCAGTACTTC.

V usage is TRBV27 and J usage is TRBJ2-1; 9 positions agree with TRBD2. This CDR3 is 17 amino acids long. V shed 0 bases and J 3 bases; nucleotides not matched to a gene: 6. Germline loops: CDR1 MNHEY, CDR2 SMNVEV (reference sequence). CDR3: CASSLSGGRAYYNEQFF. The CDR3 nucleotides are TGTGCCAGCAGTTTATCGGGCGGGAGGGCCTACTACAATGAGCAGTTCTTC.

The chain employs TRBV25-1 and TRBJ1-1; TRBD1 matches at 11 bases. The V gene end was trimmed by 4 bases and the J gene end by 7 bases; junction bases not matched to a gene: 8. This CDR3 is 15 amino acids long. Germline lookup yields CDR1 MGHDK and CDR2 SYGVNS. The CDR3 sequence: CASSVRTGGAIEAFF. The CDR3, as DNA: TGTGCCAGCAGTGTTAGGACAGGGGGCGCGATTGAAGCTTTCTTT. Drawing the rest from reference TRBV25-1 and TRBJ1-1, the complete variable domain is EADIYQTPRYLVIGTGKKITLECSQTMGHDKMYWYQQDPGMELHLIHYSYGVNSTEKGDLSSESTVSRIRTEHFPLTLESARPSHTSQYLCASSVRTGGAIEAFFGQGTRLTVV.

The chain recombines TRBV4-1 with TRBJ2-2, with 11 nucleotides matching TRBD2. Trimming took 3 bases from V and 9 from J; bases not matched to a gene: 6. CDR1 and CDR2 from the germline V gene are MGHRA and YSYEKL. The CDR3 contains 15 residues. CDR3 sequence: CASSHLLAGARELFF. Here the CDR3 DNA reads TGCGCCAGCAGCCACCTACTAGCGGGAGCCCGGGAGCTGTTTTTT.

The chain combines TRBV19 with TRBJ2-7; 15 bases fit TRBD2. V was pared by 5 bases and J by 3 bases, with 5 bases of the junction left unmatched. This CDR3 has 16 amino acids. From germline, CDR1 is LNHDA and CDR2 SQIVND (reference sequence). CDR3 in amino acids: CASSPRTSGRGYEQYF. CDR3 nucleotide sequence: TGTGCCAGTAGTCCTCGGACTAGCGGGAGGGGCTACGAGCAGTACTTC.

The rearrangement joins TRBV28 to TRBJ2-7, with 8 bases identical to TRBD2. The germline gives CDR1 MDHEN, CDR2 SYDVKM. The CDR3 has 14 residues. Trimming removed 8 bases from V and 3 bases from J; junction bases left unmatched: 9. DNA of the CDR3: TGTGCCAGCTTCAGCGGGAGTGGGGTCTACGAGCAGTACTTC. The encoded protein is CASFSGSGVYEQYF.

In this sample, this clone turned up a few times. The same CDR3 also results from other DNA sequences found in this sample. The V call is TRBV6-1, the J call TRBJ2-1; 12 bases are a match to TRBD2. The V and J ends lost 2 bases and 4 bases, in that order; junction bases with no gene match: 0. The CDR3 has 15 residues. Germline V gene lookup returns CDR1 MNHNS and CDR2 SASEGT. The CDR3 protein is CASSELAGGYNEQFF. CDR3 in DNA: TGTGCCAGCAGTGAACTAGCGGGAGGGTACAATGAGCAGTTCTTC.

V gene TRBV19 combines with J gene TRBJ2-7; D is unresolved. Looked up from germline, CDR1 is LNHDA and CDR2 is SQIVND (reference sequence). The CDR3 is 15 amino acids. Trimming removed 5 bases at V and 0 bases at J, with 14 bases between. CDR3: CASSARRISSYEQYF. The CDR3 bases are TGTGCCAGTAGTGCCAGGCGGATTAGCTCCTACGAGCAGTACTTC. The complete variable domain, with remaining parts taken from reference TRBV19 and TRBJ2-7, reads DGGITQSPKYLFRKEGQNVTLSCEQNLNHDAMYWYRQDPGQGLRLIYYSQIVNDFQKGDIAEGYSVSREKKESFPLTVTSAQKNPTAFYLCASSARRISSYEQYFGPGTRLTVT.

The chain carries TRBV28 and TRBJ2-5; 11 bases are shared with TRBD2. This CDR3 comprises 16 residues. The V gene's germline CDR1 is MDHEN and CDR2 SYDVKM. The ends lost 5 bases at V and 3 bases at J; junction bases unmatched: 8. CDR3 in DNA: TGTGCCAGCAGTCCTATAGCGGGAGGGCCTGAAGAGACCCAGTACTTC. Protein sequence: CASSPIAGGPEETQYF. The full variable domain, completed using reference TRBV28 and TRBJ2-5, is DVKVTQSSRYLVKRTGEKVFLECVQDMDHENMFWYRQDPGLGLRLIYFSYDVKMKEKGDIPEGYSVSREKKERFSLILESASTNQTSMYLCASSPIAGGPEETQYFGPGTRLLVL.

The rearrangement links TRBV5-6 to TRBJ2-5; D unclear. V was shortened by 4 bases and J by 1 base, with 14 bases between the two germline ends. Germline CDR1 reads SGHDT; CDR2 reads YYEEEE. The CDR3 is 15 residues long. DNA for the CDR3: TGTGCCAGCAGCGCATCTCCCTCACCCCAAGAGACCCAGTACTTC. It yields the protein CASSASPSPQETQYF. The whole variable domain, remainder taken from reference TRBV5-6 and TRBJ2-5, is DAGVTQSPTHLIKTRGQQVTLRCSPKSGHDTVSWYQQALGQGPQFIFQYYEEEERQRGNFPDRFSGHQFPNYSSELNVNALLLGDSALYLCASSASPSPQETQYFGPGTRLLVL.

The V and J genes are TRBV7-9 and TRBJ2-2; D is possibly TRBD2 (5 bases). From germline, CDR1 is SEHNR and CDR2 FQNEAQ (reference sequence). The V gene lost 5 bases and the J gene lost 2 bases, with 18 bases spanning the gap. CDR3 size: 17 residues. The CDR3 spells CASSARGLTSNTGELFF. CDR3 DNA sequence: TGTGCCAGCAGCGCTCGAGGACTTACATCCAACACCGGGGAGCTGTTTTTT.